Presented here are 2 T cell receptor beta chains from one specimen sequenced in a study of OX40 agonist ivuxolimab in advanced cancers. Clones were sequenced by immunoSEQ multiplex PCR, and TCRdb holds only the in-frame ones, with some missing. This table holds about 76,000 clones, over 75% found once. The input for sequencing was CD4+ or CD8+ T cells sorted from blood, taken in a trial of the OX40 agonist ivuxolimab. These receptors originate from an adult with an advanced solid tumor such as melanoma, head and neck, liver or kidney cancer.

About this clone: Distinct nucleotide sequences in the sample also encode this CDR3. The CDR3: CASSYRKTQYF. CDR3 DNA sequence: TGTGCCAGCAGTTACCGAAAGACCCAGTACTTC. V is TRBV6-5 and J is TRBJ2-5; D gene unclear. The CDR3 spans 11 residues. Between the trimmed V and J ends, which lost 2 bases and 6 bases, there was a span of 4 bases. In germline, CDR1 is MNHEY, CDR2 SVGAGI.

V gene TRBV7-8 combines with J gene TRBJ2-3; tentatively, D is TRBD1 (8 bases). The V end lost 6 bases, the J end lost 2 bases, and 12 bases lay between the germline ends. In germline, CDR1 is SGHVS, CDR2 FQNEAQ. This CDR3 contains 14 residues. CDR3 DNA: TGTGCCAGCAGACAGGGGGGGGACACAGATACGCAGTATTTT. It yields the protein CASRQGGDTDTQYF.